The rows below give T cell receptor beta chains drawn from one sample of a study of regulatory T cells in long-lasting Graves disease. TCRdb re-called the multiplex PCR reads through MiXCR, storing one row per CDR3 protein. The repertoire holds about 450,000 distinct CDR3 sequences, with about a quarter as singletons. The sequences come from peripheral blood mononuclear cells (PBMCs), collected when the disease was refractory, from a patient treated with antithyroid drugs. The receptors shown here come from a female donor with Graves disease. The CDR3 runs from the conserved cysteine through the conserved F or W. D genes are given only for firm matches. Clone size is stated in some rows and not others, as once, few, many or a class when expanded.

CDR3nt,CDR3aa,d_gene,j_gene,len,v_gene,abundance
TGTGCCAGCAGTTTAAGACCTGGCGGGCCCCAGCATTTT,CASSLRPGGPQHF,NA,TRBJ1-5,13,TRBV12-3/TRBV12-4,many
TGTGCCAGCAGCTTAGAGCGCGGGAACTACGAGCAGTACTTC,CASSLERGNYEQYF,NA,TRBJ2-7,14,TRBV7-9,few
TGTGCCAGCAGCTTAATTAGAGAAACCTCCTCTGGAAACACCATATATTTT,CASSLIRETSSGNTIYF,NA,TRBJ1-3,17,TRBV7-9,NA
TGTGCCAGCAGCCAAGATATTTTGGCAGATACGCAGTATTTT,CASSQDILADTQYF,NA,TRBJ2-3,14,TRBV14,NA
TGTGCCAGCTCACCGGGACTTACGTTCTCTGGAAACACCATATATTTT,CASSPGLTFSGNTIYF,NA,TRBJ1-3,16,TRBV18,NA
TGCAGTGCTGGGGGGATAGGGGGCGCGGATGACTACACCTTC,CSAGGIGGADDYTF,TRBD1,TRBJ1-2,14,TRBV20-1,once
TGCAGTGCTAGAGAGACGGGATCTGGCACCGGGGAGCTGTTTTTT,CSARETGSGTGELFF,NA,TRBJ2-2,15,TRBV20-1,NA
TGTGCCAGCAGTTTAGGACACCAAATTGCCACTGAAGCTTTCTTT,CASSLGHQIATEAFF,NA,TRBJ1-1,15,TRBV28,NA
TGTGCCAGCACCCACGTTTGCCCGAGCCGCCCCCACGAGCAGTACTTC,CASTHVCPSRPHEQYF,NA,TRBJ2-7,16,TRBV3-1,NA
TGTGCCAGGGGGACACTTCTGGGAATCTACGAGCAGTACTTC,CARGTLLGIYEQYF,NA,TRBJ2-7,14,TRBV25-1,NA
TGCGCCAGCAGCCTCTCGGACGCTTCCTCCGGGGAGCTGTTTTTT,CASSLSDASSGELFF,NA,TRBJ2-2,15,TRBV5-1,NA
TGTGCCTGGAGCGCTGGGTCGGGAAACACTGAAGCTTTCTTT,CAWSAGSGNTEAFF,NA,TRBJ1-1,14,TRBV30,NA
TGTGCCAGCAGCTTAGCAGGTAGTCAGCCCCAGCATTTT,CASSLAGSQPQHF,NA,TRBJ1-5,13,TRBV7-2,few
TGTGCCAGCAGTTTGGCGGGGGGGGCCTACGAGCAGTACTTC,CASSLAGGAYEQYF,TRBD2,TRBJ2-7,14,TRBV12-3/TRBV12-4,many
TGTGCCAGCTCGCTCGGTAGCGAAAAACTGTTTTTT,CASSLGSEKLFF,NA,TRBJ1-4,12,TRBV18,NA
TGTGCCAGCAGTTACCCGGGACAGGGATATCAGCCCCAGCATTTT,CASSYPGQGYQPQHF,TRBD1,TRBJ1-5,15,TRBV6-5,many
TGCGCCAGCCAGCGGGGGGAAGGAAACTATGGCTACACCTTC,CASQRGEGNYGYTF,NA,TRBJ1-2,14,TRBV5-1,NA
TGCAGCGTCGCAGGGGTGCGTGCCCACTACGAGCAGTACTTC,CSVAGVRAHYEQYF,NA,TRBJ2-7,14,TRBV29-1,NA
TGTGCCAGCTCACCACCAGCACGGTTTGACTATGGCTACACCTTC,CASSPPARFDYGYTF,NA,TRBJ1-2,15,TRBV18,NA
TGTGCCAGCAGTGCGGACAGGGGGTATACAGATACGCAGTATTTT,CASSADRGYTDTQYF,TRBD1,TRBJ2-3,15,TRBV2,once
TGTGCCAGCAGCTTAACCGGGCGGTCACCCCTCCACTTT,CASSLTGRSPLHF,NA,TRBJ1-6,13,TRBV7-3,many
TGTGCCTGGATGGAGGGCAGGGTGGAAGCTTTCTTT,CAWMEGRVEAFF,NA,TRBJ1-1,12,TRBV30,many
TGTGCCTGGGGGAAGGGGGAGACCCAGTACTTC,CAWGKGETQYF,NA,TRBJ2-5,11,TRBV30,few
TGTGCCAGCAGCGGACTAGCGTTGGAGCAGTTCTTC,CASSGLALEQFF,TRBD2,TRBJ2-1,12,TRBV2,NA
TGCAGTGCAGAACCTATCGGGGCAGGGGAGGACGAGCAGTACTTC,CSAEPIGAGEDEQYF,NA,TRBJ2-7,15,TRBV20-1,few
TGTGCCACCAGTGTCCCCCGGCAGTCGAACACTGAAGCTTTCTTT,CATSVPRQSNTEAFF,NA,TRBJ1-1,15,TRBV24-1,NA
TGTGCCAGCAGCCAAGATGGGCTAGGAGGCGAGACCCAGTACTTC,CASSQDGLGGETQYF,NA,TRBJ2-5,15,TRBV3-1,NA
TGCGCCAGCAGCCAAGATTACGGCGGGGGCGAGCAGTACTTC,CASSQDYGGGEQYF,TRBD2,TRBJ2-7,14,TRBV4-3,NA
TGTGCCAGCAGTTACTCGGTTACCGGAGAGATGGGCTACACCTTC,CASSYSVTGEMGYTF,NA,TRBJ1-2,15,TRBV6-5,many
TGTGCCAGCTCACTAGCGGGAGTTGGCGGGGAGCTGTTTTTT,CASSLAGVGGELFF,TRBD2,TRBJ2-2,14,TRBV7-8,few
TGTGCCACCAGCAGAGAGGCCACAGGGGGTTTCGTCTATGGCTACACCTTC,CATSREATGGFVYGYTF,TRBD1,TRBJ1-2,17,TRBV15,many
TGTGCCAGCAGCTTACCGGCTAGCGGGAGTCCCCACGAGCAGTACTTC,CASSLPASGSPHEQYF,TRBD2,TRBJ2-7,16,TRBV7-9,few
TGTGCCAGCAGTTTAGCCAGCGGAGCGTACCAAGAGACCCAGTACTTC,CASSLASGAYQETQYF,NA,TRBJ2-5,16,TRBV28,many
TGTGCCAGCCTTTCGTGGACTAATGAAAAACTGTTTTTT,CASLSWTNEKLFF,NA,TRBJ1-4,13,TRBV2,medium-sized
TGCAGTGCCCAAGACCAGGGGAATCAGCCCCAGCATTTT,CSAQDQGNQPQHF,NA,TRBJ1-5,13,TRBV20-1,few
TGCAGCGTTGAAGGAGGCTACACCTTC,CSVEGGYTF,NA,TRBJ1-2,9,TRBV29-1,few
TGTGCCAGTAGGAGCTTGACCTCCTACGAGCAGTACTTC,CASRSLTSYEQYF,NA,TRBJ2-7,13,TRBV19,NA
TGTGCCAGCAGTTACTTGGGCCCGGGGATAGAGACCCAGTACTTC,CASSYLGPGIETQYF,NA,TRBJ2-5,15,TRBV6-2/TRBV6-3,few
TGTGCCACCAGCAGAGTACCGGGACAGGGGACCGGTGAGCAGTTCTTC,CATSRVPGQGTGEQFF,TRBD1,TRBJ2-1,16,TRBV15,NA
TGCGCCAGCAGCTTGTCGGGGGACGGGGGAAACACCATATATTTT,CASSLSGDGGNTIYF,NA,TRBJ1-3,15,TRBV5-1,few
TGTGCCAGCAGCCACGGACAGGGGTTTCTTGTAGCTTTCTTT,CASSHGQGFLVAFF,TRBD1,TRBJ1-1,14,TRBV12-3/TRBV12-4,NA
TGCGCCAGCAGCCGACGGACAGGAGACAACACTGAAGCTTTCTTT,CASSRRTGDNTEAFF,TRBD1,TRBJ1-1,15,TRBV4-1,NA
TGTGCCATCAGCTCGACAGTAAGTAGTGTCGAAGCTTTCTTT,CAISSTVSSVEAFF,NA,TRBJ1-1,14,TRBV10-3,few
TGTGCCAGCAGCGTAGGAGGACAGGGTTATCCCTACGAGCAGTACTTC,CASSVGGQGYPYEQYF,TRBD1,TRBJ2-7,16,TRBV9,many
TGTGCCACCAGCAGAGAAGGCTCCCACCTCAGGGGCGAGCAGTACTTC,CATSREGSHLRGEQYF,NA,TRBJ2-7,16,TRBV15,many
TGTGCCAGCAGCCCCGGACTTAGCTCTGGGGCCAACGTCCTGACTTTC,CASSPGLSSGANVLTF,NA,TRBJ2-6,16,TRBV6-1,many
TGCAGTGCTAGGGGGGGTGCTAGCGGAGAGTACAATGAGCAGTTCTTC,CSARGGASGEYNEQFF,TRBD2,TRBJ2-1,16,TRBV20-1,few
TGTGCCAGCAGTTACCAGCGGGGAGGTAGCAATCAGCCCCAGCATTTT,CASSYQRGGSNQPQHF,NA,TRBJ1-5,16,TRBV6-9,NA
TGTGCCTGGTTAGAGGCAGTGAACACTGAAGCTTTCTTT,CAWLEAVNTEAFF,NA,TRBJ1-1,13,TRBV30,few
TGCAGTGCTAGAGTCGGAAATAATGAAAAACTGTTTTTT,CSARVGNNEKLFF,NA,TRBJ1-4,13,TRBV20-1,NA
TGTGCCAGCAGTTCCTTGGGGCAGAGCTATGGCTACACCTTC,CASSSLGQSYGYTF,NA,TRBJ1-2,14,TRBV6-2/TRBV6-3,few
TGTGCCAGCACCCCCCAGACCGGGGAGCAGTACTTC,CASTPQTGEQYF,NA,TRBJ2-7,12,TRBV28,few
TGTGCCAGCAGTTCCCTACGGACGGGGGGTTTTGGAGAGACCCAGTACTTC,CASSSLRTGGFGETQYF,TRBD2,TRBJ2-5,17,TRBV28,many